These 30 T cell receptor beta chains came from one sample sequenced in a study of T cells after yellow fever vaccination. One entry per CDR3 protein, called by TCRdb with MiXCR from the 5' RACE reads. The sample comprises approximately 510,000 distinct CDR3 sequences, about a fifth of which are singletons, and about a sixth rests with the top ten. The sample was PBMCs, taken about 20 days after the first yellow fever vaccination. Source of these receptors: a man aged 18-30 years who received the YFV17D yellow fever vaccine.

The V gene is TRBV12-3 or TRBV12-4, the J gene TRBJ1-6; D remains ambiguous. The CDR3 covers 14 residues. Trimming removed 5 bases from V and 4 bases from J, with 9 bases in between. CDR3 loop: CASSTLGYNSPLHF. CDR3 sequence (DNA): TGTGCCAGCAGTACGTTGGGGTATAATTCACCCCTCCACTTT.

This clonotype was observed a handful of times. This chain connects TRBV9 to TRBJ1-4, with no clear D. The CDR3 is made up of 14 amino acids. Trimming shortened V by 0 bases and J by 8 bases, and 11 bases separated the two germline ends. Germline V gene data show CDR1 as SGDLS and CDR2 as YYNGEE. The CDR3 here is CASSVAQGGEKLFF. The CDR3 DNA sequence: TGTGCCAGCAGCGTAGCTCAAGGTGGGGAAAAACTGTTTTTT.

The rearrangement uses TRBV27 and TRBJ2-2; no clear D gene. CDR1 is MNHEY and CDR2 is SMNVEV in the germline V gene (reference sequence). The CDR3 loop spans 12 amino acids. V was shortened by 3 bases and J by 7 bases, with 6 bases between the two germline ends. CDR3 protein: CASSFMGGELFF. In DNA form, the CDR3 reads TGTGCCAGCAGTTTCATGGGCGGGGAGCTGTTTTTT.

The genes are TRBV28 and TRBJ2-2; TRBD1 matches at 12 bases. Germline V lookup: CDR1 MDHEN, CDR2 SYDVKM. Trimming removed 5 bases from V and 7 bases from J; junction bases left unmatched: 8. This CDR3 comprises 16 residues. The CDR3 region has the DNA TGTGCCAGCAGTCTTCCGGGACAGGGGGCGGTCGGGGAGCTGTTTTTT. This encodes CASSLPGQGAVGELFF.

The sample holds a few counts of this clonotype. This sequence joins TRBV27 and TRBJ2-1; 8 nucleotides agree with TRBD2. The trim removed 4 bases at V and 6 bases at J, leaving 8 bases unmatched. The CDR3 contains 15 residues. Germline CDR1 MNHEY, CDR2 SMNVEV (reference sequence). The chain's CDR3 is CASSSLADSGNEQFF. Here the CDR3 DNA reads TGTGCCAGCAGTTCACTAGCGGACTCGGGCAATGAGCAGTTCTTC.

This clonotype was seen a few times. The chain combines TRBV20-1 with TRBJ2-1; TRBD2 matches at 10 bases. Trimming at V came to 6 bases and at J to 9 bases, leaving 11 bases not matched to a gene. The CDR3 length is 14 residues. Germline values: CDR1 DFQATT, CDR2 SNEGSKA (reference sequence). CDR3 bases: TGCAGTGCCTCACAAAGCGGGGGGGCCGTTGAGCAGTTCTTC. It specifies CSASQSGGAVEQFF.

The V call is TRBV20-1, the J call TRBJ1-5, with 8 bases fitting TRBD1. The CDR3 sequence is 14 residues long. V was clipped by 5 bases and J by 0 bases; unmatched bases: 3. Looked up from germline, CDR1 is DFQATT and CDR2 is SNEGSKA (reference sequence). The CDR3 sequence is CSAGTGYSNQPQHF. The CDR3 DNA follows: TGCAGTGCTGGGACAGGCTATAGCAATCAGCCCCAGCATTTT.

This clonotype was seen a single time. This chain connects TRBV7-9 to TRBJ1-1; unclear D gene. This CDR3 has 12 residues. V was pared by 5 bases and J by 6 bases, with 10 bases between. The germline CDR1 and CDR2 sequences are SEHNR and FQNEAQ (reference sequence). The CDR3 loop reads CASSPTAAEAFF. The CDR3 DNA is TGTGCCAGCAGCCCGACGGCTGCTGAAGCTTTCTTT.

This clonotype has just a few counts. The chain is built from TRBV28 and TRBJ2-7; perhaps TRBD2 as D (6 bases). The ends were cut back, 3 bases at V and 3 bases at J, with 15 bases in the middle. Looked up from germline, CDR1 is MDHEN and CDR2 is SYDVKM. The CDR3 runs to 15 residues. CDR3 loop: CASSLYGAGFYEQYV. The CDR3 coding sequence is TGTGCCAGCAGTTTGTACGGGGCGGGGTTCTACGAGCAGTACGTC.

This clonotype was recorded a few times. The chain recombines TRBV20-1 with TRBJ2-3, with 13 nucleotides matching TRBD2. V lost 6 bases and J lost 6; bases outside the gene matches: 6. CDR3 length: 14 residues. Germline values: CDR1 DFQATT, CDR2 SNEGSKA (reference sequence). This chain's CDR3 is CSAQLAGGRDTQYF. The DNA of the CDR3 is TGCAGTGCCCAACTAGCGGGGGGGCGGGATACGCAGTATTTT.

This sequence joins TRBV21-1 and TRBJ1-4. TRBV21-1 is recorded as a pseudogene. The CDR3 is 15 residues long. The CDR3 is CASRITRATNEKLFF. The CDR3, as DNA: TGTGCCAGCAGAATTACACGCGCAACTAATGAAAAACTGTTTTTT.

There are a few counts of this clonotype. The chain joins TRBV18 to TRBJ2-1; TRBD2 aligns across 7 bases. Looked up from germline, CDR1 is KGHSH and CDR2 is LQKENI. The CDR3 totals 13 residues. Trimming at V came to 5 bases and at J to 9 bases, leaving 7 bases not matched to a gene. CDR3 residues: CASSSSSGGEQFF. CDR3 DNA: TGTGCCAGCTCATCCTCCTCGGGGGGTGAGCAGTTCTTC.

This clonotype appeared a single time. This sequence joins TRBV18 and TRBJ2-6; 8 bases are shared with TRBD1. CDR3 length equals 15 residues. Trimming removed 3 bases from V and 3 bases from J; junction bases left unmatched: 1. Germline CDR1 KGHSH, CDR2 LQKENI. CDR3 sequence reads: CASSPDRGGANVLTF. The CDR3 DNA follows: TGTGCCAGCTCACCTGACAGGGGTGGGGCCAACGTCCTGACTTTC.

This clonotype was recorded a few times. This chain joins TRBV9 and TRBJ2-1; the D call may be TRBD1 or TRBD2 (5 bases each). The germline V gene encodes CDR1 SGDLS and CDR2 YYNGEE. This CDR3 spans 16 amino acids. Trimming left V 3 bases short and J 4 bases short, with 17 bases between. In DNA form, the CDR3 reads TGTGCCAGCAGCGCGGGATCACCGGGACCTTACAATGAGCAGTTCTTC. It specifies CASSAGSPGPYNEQFF.

This clonotype showed up many times. The chain links TRBV20-1 to TRBJ1-1; 7 bases align to TRBD1. Germline CDR1 DFQATT, CDR2 SNEGSKA (reference sequence). The length of the CDR3 is 14 residues. Losses at the gene ends were 5 bases for V and 0 bases for J; bases not matched to a gene: 6. The CDR3 loop is CSARSGTVNTEAFF. CDR3 DNA sequence: TGCAGTGCTCGATCCGGGACAGTGAACACTGAAGCTTTCTTT.

This clonotype was seen a handful of times. The chain combines TRBV15 with TRBJ1-2; no reliable D call. Trimming removed 2 bases at V and 7 bases at J, with 20 bases between. Germline V lookup: CDR1 LNHNV, CDR2 YYDKDF (reference sequence). The CDR3 loop spans 16 amino acids. For the CDR3, the DNA is TGTGCCACCAGCAGACCTCGCGGACCGGTTAATCTTGGCTACACCTTC. Amino acids: CATSRPRGPVNLGYTF.

V usage is TRBV3-1 and J usage is TRBJ1-6; the D is unclear. The V gene's germline CDR1 is LGHDT and CDR2 YNNKEL (reference sequence). The CDR3 sequence is 14 residues long. V lost 3 bases, J lost 10 bases, and 13 bases lay in between. CDR3 DNA: TGTGCCAGCAGCCAGGGCGGCAAGGACTCACCCCTCCACTTT. Translation gives CASSQGGKDSPLHF.

This clonotype came up a few times. The chain employs TRBV24-1 and TRBJ2-1; TRBD2 might be the D (6 bases). With 11 bases removed from V and 6 bases from J, the gap between germline ends came to 19 bases. The CDR3 runs 14 residues. Germline-derived CDR1 and CDR2 are KGHDR and SFDVKD. CDR3 in DNA: TGTGCCATCCCACCCAGCGGGTTTAGCAATGAGCAGTTCTTC. Encoded protein: CAIPPSGFSNEQFF.

This clonotype was seen a handful of times. The chain recombines TRBV12-3 or TRBV12-4 with TRBJ2-1; 14 nucleotides align to TRBD2. The junction had 7 bases not matched to a gene; V was cut back by 7 bases and J by 8 bases. CDR3 size: 15 residues. CDR3 nucleotides: TGTGCCAGCACTGTGACTAGCGGGGGGGCCCATGAGCAGTTCTTC. It encodes CASTVTSGGAHEQFF.

This clonotype was seen a handful of times. This chain joins TRBV9 and TRBJ2-1; D might be TRBD1 or TRBD2, each matching 6 bases. The CDR3 totals 15 residues. With 3 bases removed from V and 3 bases from J, the gap between germline ends came to 13 bases. The germline gives CDR1 SGDLS, CDR2 YYNGEE. The CDR3 here is CASSGGGRIYNEQFF. CDR3 DNA: TGTGCCAGCAGCGGTGGGGGGCGCATCTACAATGAGCAGTTCTTC.

This clonotype has just one count. The V gene is TRBV5-6, the J gene TRBJ1-6; D is undetermined. The germline V and J ends were trimmed by 6 bases and 9 bases, with 13 bases remaining between them. The CDR3 is made up of 13 amino acids. The germline gives CDR1 SGHDT, CDR2 YYEEEE. The DNA for the CDR3 is TGTGCCAGCACCTCTTCCCATGGTTCACCCCTCCACTTT. This encodes CASTSSHGSPLHF.

This clonotype has only one observation. The CDR3 here is CASSMDRDWNQPQHF. In DNA, the CDR3 is TGTGCCAGTAGTATGGACAGGGACTGGAATCAGCCCCAGCATTTT. V and J are TRBV19 and TRBJ1-5, with 8 bases lining up with TRBD1. CDR1 LNHDA and CDR2 SQIVND come from the germline V gene (reference sequence). The CDR3 contains 15 residues. With V trimmed by 3 bases and J by 4 bases, 5 bases remained unmatched. Full variable domain (rest looked up from reference TRBV19 and TRBJ1-5): DGGITQSPKYLFRKEGQNVTLSCEQNLNHDAMYWYRQDPGQGLRLIYYSQIVNDFQKGDIAEGYSVSREKKESFPLTVTSAQKNPTAFYLCASSMDRDWNQPQHFGDGTRLSIL.

This clonotype has a count of ten or more. The chain recombines TRBV20-1 with TRBJ2-1; 9 nucleotides align to TRBD2. Germline V gives CDR1 DFQATT, CDR2 SNEGSKA (reference sequence). The trim removed 6 bases at V and 7 bases at J, leaving 10 bases unmatched. This CDR3 has 14 residues. The CDR3 region is CSALGLAGSNEQFF. The CDR3 nucleotides are TGCAGTGCCTTAGGGCTAGCGGGATCAAATGAGCAGTTCTTC.

The chain carries TRBV6-5 and TRBJ2-1; D call uncertain. The CDR3 has 14 amino acids. V lost 4 bases and J 6 bases, leaving 13 bases between the germline ends. CDR1 and CDR2 from the germline V gene are MNHEY and SVGAGI. The DNA of the CDR3 is TGTGCCAGCAGTTTACTCGAATTCCCCAATGAGCAGTTCTTC. This encodes CASSLLEFPNEQFF.

The table lists this clonotype with many counts. The chain uses TRBV6-4 and TRBJ2-5; TRBD2 matches at 11 bases. V lost 6 bases and J lost 3; bases outside the gene matches: 6. Germline V CDR1 and CDR2: MRHNA, SNTAGT. The CDR3 spans 15 residues. The CDR3 reads CASSLTSGGKETQYF. CDR3 in DNA: TGTGCCAGCAGCCTAACTAGCGGGGGAAAAGAGACCCAGTACTTC.

The chain recombines TRBV6-2 or TRBV6-3 with TRBJ1-2, with D unresolved. Per the germline V gene, CDR1 is MNHEY and CDR2 is SVGEGT. V lost 2 bases and J 3 bases, leaving 10 bases between the germline ends. There are 14 residues in the CDR3. The CDR3, as DNA: TGTGCCAGCAGTTACGACCGGGTCTACTATGGCTACACCTTC. Its protein product is CASSYDRVYYGYTF.

V and J are TRBV21-1 and TRBJ2-3. TRBV21-1 is assigned pseudogene status. The CDR3 runs 12 residues. The CDR3 sequence is CASSKGTDTQYF. The CDR3, as DNA: TGTGCCAGCAGCAAAGGGACAGATACGCAGTATTTT.

The sample holds many counts of this clonotype. The CDR3, as DNA: TGTGCCAGCAGTTCACCCGGAGGAGCGTTTTTGTTGAATGAGCAGTTCTTC. Translating gives CASSSPGGAFLLNEQFF. This chain joins TRBV12-3 or TRBV12-4 and TRBJ2-1, with D tentatively TRBD2 (5 bases). The CDR3 extends over 17 amino acids. The V gene lost 4 bases and the J gene lost 7 bases, with 23 bases spanning the gap.

The rearrangement links TRBV4-3 to TRBJ2-5, with D perhaps TRBD1 (6 bases). The germline V gene has CDR1 LGHNA and CDR2 YSLEER. Trimming took 4 bases from V and 3 from J, leaving 12 bases between them. The CDR3 runs 14 residues. The CDR3 bases are TGCGCCAGCAGCCCCCCCGACAGGAAAGAGACCCAGTACTTC. Translating it yields CASSPPDRKETQYF.

This clonotype has a handful of counts. The chain has TRBV7-2 and TRBJ2-4, with D perhaps TRBD1 (6 bases). The V end was cut by 6 bases, the J end by 7 bases, with 16 bases between. The CDR3 has 14 residues. From germline, CDR1 is SGHTA and CDR2 FQGNSA. For the CDR3, the DNA is TGTGCCAGCAGTCGAGGGGGTAGAGGGAACATTCAGTACTTC. Translation: CASSRGGRGNIQYF.